Shown below are 18 T cell receptor beta chains from a single sample sequenced in a study of T cell responses to AZD1222 COVID-19 vaccine. The method was immunoSEQ multiplex PCR; TCRdb's version includes in-frame clones alone and lacks a portion of them. The sample includes fewer than 20,000 clones, 89% of them seen just once. The source was peripheral blood, collected 28 days after the second AZD1222 dose. These receptor sequences come from an adult who received the AZD1222 COVID-19 vaccine.

The genes are TRBV12-3 or TRBV12-4 and TRBJ1-2; D unresolved. The V end was cut by 6 bases, the J end by 3 bases, with 8 bases between. CDR3 size: 12 residues. DNA for the CDR3: TGTGCCAGCAGCAACCGACACTATGGCTACACCTTC. Translating it yields CASSNRHYGYTF.

The table lists this clone with a count of one. V gene TRBV7-2 combines with J gene TRBJ1-2; D possibly corresponds to TRBD1 (5 bases). The CDR3 has 16 amino acids. The germline gives CDR1 SGHTA, CDR2 FQGNSA. V was trimmed by 5 bases and J by 2 bases, leaving 18 bases between them. CDR3 in DNA: TGTGCCAGCAGCGGGGGGACCGGTAATCTCAACTATGGCTACACCTTC. This encodes CASSGGTGNLNYGYTF.

This rearrangement joins TRBV5-6 to TRBJ1-6, with D possibly TRBD1 on 5 matching bases. Between the trimmed V and J ends, which lost 3 bases and 4 bases, there was a span of 8 bases. This CDR3 has 14 amino acids. Germline-derived CDR1 and CDR2 are SGHDT and YYEEEE. The CDR3 region is CASSSQGYNSPLHF. DNA for the CDR3: TGTGCCAGCAGCTCCCAGGGTTATAATTCACCCCTCCACTTT.

This rearrangement joins TRBV5-5 to TRBJ2-5, with 8 bases fitting TRBD2. Germline CDR1 and CDR2: SGHKS and YYEKEE (reference sequence). The junction had 9 bases not matched to a gene; V was cut back by 4 bases and J by 4 bases. The CDR3 is made up of 15 amino acids. CDR3 in amino acids: CASSREGRGRETQYF. DNA for the CDR3: TGTGCCAGCAGCCGGGAGGGCAGGGGACGAGAGACCCAGTACTTC.

The CDR3: CASSLGPSYEQYV. CDR3 sequence (DNA): TGTGCCAGCTCACTCGGACCATCCTACGAGCAGTACGTC. The chain joins TRBV18 to TRBJ2-7; D remains ambiguous. CDR1 and CDR2 from the germline V gene are KGHSH and LQKENI. V shed 4 bases and J shed 1 base, with 8 bases lying between them. The length of the CDR3 is 13 residues.

Comment on this clone: Other DNA sequences within the sample encode an identical CDR3. The gene calls are TRBV3-1 (or the pseudogene TRBV3-2) and TRBJ2-5; D is ambiguous. Germline CDR1 LGHDT, CDR2 YNNKEL (reference sequence). Trimming left V 0 bases short and J 5 bases short, with 7 bases between. This CDR3 comprises 13 residues. CDR3 nucleotide sequence: TGTGCCAGCAGCCAAGACGGCCCCGAGACCCAGTACTTC. It encodes CASSQDGPETQYF.

CDR3 sequence reads: CASSGGVVYEQYV. CDR3 DNA: TGTGCCAGCAGTGGAGGGGTTGTTTACGAGCAGTACGTC. This sequence joins TRBV2 and TRBJ2-7; TRBD1 or TRBD2 may be the D gene (5 bases each). From germline, CDR1 is SNHLY and CDR2 FYNNEI. This CDR3 contains 13 residues. Trimming took 4 bases from V and 4 from J, leaving 11 bases between them.

The chain links TRBV7-8 to TRBJ2-2, with 10 bases fitting TRBD2. Trimming cost V 5 bases and J 4 bases; bases outside gene matches: 16. The germline CDR1 and CDR2 sequences are SGHVS and FQNEAQ. The length of the CDR3 is 19 residues. The CDR3 protein is CASSTPGTSATSSTGELFF. The CDR3 DNA reads as TGTGCCAGCAGCACGCCCGGGACTAGCGCAACCTCGAGCACCGGGGAGCTGTTTTTT.

The CDR3 sequence is CASSTGPERDEQYV. CDR3 sequence (DNA): TGCGCCAGCAGCACCGGACCAGAACGGGACGAGCAGTACGTC. The J gene is TRBJ2-7, the V gene TRBV5-1; no reliable D call. Looked up from germline, CDR1 is SGHRS and CDR2 is YFSETQ. This CDR3 is built from 14 residues. Between the trimmed V and J ends, which lost 4 bases and 5 bases, there was a span of 16 bases.

This chain connects TRBV6-6 to TRBJ2-6, with 9 nucleotides matching TRBD2. The ends lost 5 bases at V and 4 bases at J; junction bases unmatched: 9. The germline V gene has CDR1 MNHNY and CDR2 SVGAGI (reference sequence). This CDR3 is 17 amino acids long. In DNA, the CDR3 is TGTGCCAGCAGTCGTAGCGGGAGTTCGTTAGGGGCCAACGTCCTGACTTTC. It yields the protein CASSRSGSSLGANVLTF.

This chain joins TRBV29-1 and TRBJ1-2; 7 positions agree with TRBD1. Germline values: CDR1 SQVTM, CDR2 ANQGSEA. V lost 7 bases and J lost 6; bases outside the gene matches: 8. The CDR3 covers 12 residues. CDR3 nucleotides: TGCAGCGCCGGACAGGTCGGGGATGGCTACACCTTC. This codes for CSAGQVGDGYTF.

This chain joins TRBV6-2 or TRBV6-3 and TRBJ1-5, with TRBD1 matching over 7 bases. This CDR3 comprises 15 residues. Germline CDR1 and CDR2: MNHEY and SVGEGT. J was trimmed by 9 bases and V by 6 bases; bases with no gene match: 14. The CDR3 spells CASSHPRQGDGPQHF. CDR3 in DNA: TGTGCCAGCAGCCACCCCCGACAGGGTGACGGGCCCCAGCATTTT.

The chain uses TRBV7-2 and TRBJ2-1; TRBD2 aligns across 11 bases. Germline CDR1 and CDR2: SGHTA and FQGNSA. The CDR3 is made up of 14 amino acids. V lost 6 bases, J lost 7 bases, and 5 bases stayed unmatched. CDR3 sequence (DNA): TGTGCCAGCAGAGTAGCGGGGGGGCCTAATGAGCAGTTCTTC. It codes for CASRVAGGPNEQFF.

The rearrangement uses TRBV10-3 and TRBJ2-7, with unresolved D. V was clipped by 6 bases and J by 1 base, with 10 bases between them. The CDR3 contains 13 residues. The V gene's germline CDR1 is ENHRY and CDR2 SYGVKD. Here the CDR3 reads CAISQDTSYEQYF. The DNA of the CDR3 is TGTGCCATCAGCCAAGACACGTCCTACGAGCAGTACTTC.

Points on this clone: At one of its ends the junction is not consistent with the germline gene, which may arise from a read error. The gene calls are TRBV3-1 (or the pseudogene TRBV3-2) and TRBJ1-1; D unresolved. Germline values: CDR1 LGHDT, CDR2 YNNKEL (reference sequence). This CDR3 spans 13 amino acids. CDR3 DNA sequence: TGTGCCAGCAGCCAAGTGGCCCACTGGGAAGCGGTCTTT. It codes for CASSQVAHWEAVF.

The rearrangement joins TRBV6-5 to TRBJ1-1, with 9 bases fitting TRBD1. The CDR3 has 15 residues. Germline V CDR1 and CDR2: MNHEY, SVGAGI. The V and J ends lost 2 bases and 5 bases, in that order; junction bases with no gene match: 6. CDR3 protein: CASSYDGTGRTEAFF. In DNA form, the CDR3 reads TGTGCCAGCAGTTACGACGGGACAGGGAGGACTGAAGCTTTCTTT.

This clone was seen a handful of times. The chain carries TRBV15 and TRBJ1-1; D is unresolved. Germline V gene lookup returns CDR1 LNHNV and CDR2 YYDKDF (reference sequence). V gave up 1 base and J gave up 1 base, with 10 bases separating them. The CDR3 spans 15 residues. For the CDR3, the DNA is TGTGCCACCAGCAGAGGGAATGTCCGGAACACTGAAGCTTTCTTT. This translates into CATSRGNVRNTEAFF.

This chain links TRBV11-3 with TRBJ2-2; the D is unclear. The V end lost 2 bases, the J end lost 3 bases, and 10 bases lay between the germline ends. This CDR3 region has 15 residues. Germline V gene data show CDR1 as SGHNT and CDR2 as YENEEA. The CDR3 loop reads CASSLTSGDTGELFF. The CDR3 nucleotides read TGTGCCAGCAGCTTAACCTCGGGTGACACCGGGGAGCTGTTTTTT.